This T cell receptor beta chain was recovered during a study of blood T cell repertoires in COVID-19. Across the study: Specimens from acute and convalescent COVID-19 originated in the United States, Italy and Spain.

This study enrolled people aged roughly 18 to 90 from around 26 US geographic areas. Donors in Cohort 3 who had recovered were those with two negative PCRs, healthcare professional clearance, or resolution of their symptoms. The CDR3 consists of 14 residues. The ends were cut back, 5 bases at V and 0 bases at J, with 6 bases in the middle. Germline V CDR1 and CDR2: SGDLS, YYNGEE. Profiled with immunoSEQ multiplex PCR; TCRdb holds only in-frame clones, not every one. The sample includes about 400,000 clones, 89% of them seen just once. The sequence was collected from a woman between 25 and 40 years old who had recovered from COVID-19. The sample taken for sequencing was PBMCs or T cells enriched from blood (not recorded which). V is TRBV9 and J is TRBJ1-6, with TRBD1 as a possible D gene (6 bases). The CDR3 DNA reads TGTGCCAGCAGGGACAGCTCCTATAATTCACCCCTCCACTTT. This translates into CASRDSSYNSPLHF.